The T cell receptor beta chain under discussion was sequenced for a study of cytotoxic CD8 clonotypes in ibrutinib-treated CLL. Overall study context: Patients gave response samples after a median approximately eleven months of treatment, range 6 to 36. Study outcomes and limitations: Public clonotypes (which were uncommon) either contracted or remained stable on treatment. At ibrutinib response, clonality increased, and at progression it declined back toward baseline.

In its sample, this clone was seen many times. The antigen is not known. Sequencing was designed to attain a depth spanning 1 in 200,000 to 1 in 1 million T cells. Repertoires were generated with immunoSEQ multiplex PCR, while TCRdb's copy carries only in-frame clones and drops some. The sample contains approximately 47,000 clones, about 50% of which appear only once. V shed 10 bases, J shed 7 bases, and the junction held 11 bases outside the gene matches. The CDR3 totals 14 residues. Germline V gene lookup returns CDR1 MNHNS and CDR2 SASEGT. The rearrangement uses TRBV6-1 and TRBJ1-4, with 8 bases lining up with TRBD1. This TCR derives from a human donor with chronic lymphocytic leukemia. Here the sequenced sample was PBMCs, taken after 24 months of ibrutinib treatment. CDR3 DNA sequence: TGTGCCACCTCCCCCAGGGGGCGCGGTGAAAAACTGTTTTTT. Its translation is CATSPRGRGEKLFF.